The rows below give T cell receptor beta chains drawn from one sample of a study of blood T cell repertoires in COVID-19. Sequencing used immunoSEQ multiplex PCR; TCRdb keeps in-frame clones, though not all of them. The table lists 90,000 to 100,000 clones, 84% of them singletons. Sequences were obtained from peripheral blood. The receptors were gathered from a man between 65 and 85 years old with active or convalescent COVID-19. Both conserved end residues are part of each CDR3. The order of the fields is D gene, clone size, V gene, J gene, CDR3 protein, CDR3 DNA. The D gene is left open where the match is weak. The size of a clone is reported for some rows only, either as once, few or many, or as a class for expanded clones.

TRBD2,once,TRBV10-3,TRBJ2-2,CAISEGTSAIPVTGELFF,TGTGCCATCAGTGAAGGGACTAGCGCAATACCGGTCACCGGGGAGCTGTTTTTT
NA,NA,TRBV18,TRBJ1-2,CASSSRTIQEVGGYTF,TGTGCCAGCTCATCGCGCACGATCCAGGAGGTAGGAGGCTACACCTTC
NA,NA,TRBV20-1,TRBJ2-3,CSASERTGTDTQYF,TGCAGTGCTAGTGAAAGGACTGGCACAGATACGCAGTATTTT
NA,NA,TRBV20-1,TRBJ1-1,CSASPGGLYTEAFF,TGCAGTGCTAGTCCGGGGGGGCTTTACACTGAAGCTTTCTTT
NA,NA,TRBV6-6,TRBJ2-7,CASSWGQETYEQYF,TGTGCCAGCAGTTGGGGCCAGGAGACCTACGAGCAGTACTTC
TRBD2,NA,TRBV6-6,TRBJ2-2,CASAQRGSNTGELFF,TGTGCCAGCGCCCAGCGGGGATCGAACACCGGGGAGCTGTTTTTT
TRBD1,NA,TRBV5-1,TRBJ2-5,CASSSRGRETQYF,TGCGCCAGCAGCTCCAGGGGGCGAGAGACCCAGTACTTC
TRBD2,NA,TRBV27,TRBJ2-5,CALPGLAGQETQYF,TGTGCCTTACCGGGACTAGCGGGCCAAGAGACCCAGTACTTC
NA,NA,TRBV6-2/TRBV6-3,TRBJ1-2,CASSYVQLYGYTF,TGTGCCAGCAGTTATGTACAGCTCTATGGCTACACCTTC
NA,NA,TRBV5-1,TRBJ1-2,CASSLSAAYYGYTF,TGCGCCAGCAGCTTGTCGGCGGCCTACTATGGCTACACCTTC
TRBD1,NA,TRBV15,TRBJ1-1,CATRALQGAEAFF,TGTGCCACCAGAGCCTTACAGGGGGCGGAAGCTTTCTTT
TRBD1,NA,TRBV7-2,TRBJ1-4,CASSAYRQGSGLFF,TGTGCCAGCAGCGCCTACAGACAGGGGTCCGGACTGTTTTTT
NA,NA,TRBV7-9,TRBJ1-1,CASSLAHPNTEAFF,TGTGCCAGCAGCTTGGCACATCCGAACACTGAAGCTTTCTTT
NA,NA,TRBV24-1,TRBJ1-5,CATSGAKGDQPQHF,TGTGCCACCAGTGGGGCGAAAGGCGATCAGCCCCAGCATTTT
NA,NA,TRBV5-1,TRBJ2-3,CASSLGRMGSQDTQYF,TGCGCCAGCAGCTTGGGTCGTATGGGGAGTCAAGATACGCAGTATTTT
TRBD1,once,TRBV4-1,TRBJ2-5,CASSPGGAYQETQYF,TGCGCCAGCAGCCCAGGGGGCGCGTACCAAGAGACCCAGTACTTC
NA,NA,TRBV9,TRBJ1-2,CASTMGGRSYGYTF,TGTGCCAGCACCATGGGGGGAAGGAGCTATGGCTACACCTTC
TRBD2,NA,TRBV7-3,TRBJ2-3,CASSLMTSGGSDTQYF,TGTGCCAGCAGCTTAATGACTAGCGGGGGTTCGGATACGCAGTATTTT
NA,NA,TRBV5-1,TRBJ1-3,CASSLVQGISGNTIYF,TGCGCCAGCAGCTTGGTACAGGGCATCTCTGGAAACACCATATATTTT
TRBD2,once,TRBV4-2,TRBJ2-5,CASSVRLAETQYF,TGTGCCAGCAGCGTCAGACTAGCGGAGACCCAGTACTTC
TRBD2,NA,TRBV7-3,TRBJ2-1,CASSLGSGGINEQFF,TGTGCCAGCAGCTTGGGTAGCGGGGGGATCAATGAGCAGTTCTTC
TRBD1,NA,TRBV20-1,TRBJ2-7,CSGGQGQQYF,TGCAGTGGGGGACAGGGGCAGCAGTACTTC
TRBD1,NA,TRBV27,TRBJ1-1,CASILFGQGGTEAFF,TGTGCCAGCATCCTTTTCGGACAGGGGGGTACTGAAGCTTTCTTT
NA,few,TRBV30,TRBJ1-5,CAWSVQRSIQPQHF,TGTGCCTGGAGTGTTCAACGGTCAATCCAGCCCCAGCATTTT
NA,NA,TRBV6-4,TRBJ1-6,CASSETGNSPLHF,TGTGCCAGCAGTGAAACGGGAAATTCACCCCTCCACTTT
TRBD1,NA,TRBV19,TRBJ1-2,CASTTLDRVGYGYTF,TGTGCCAGTACCACTCTTGACAGGGTCGGATATGGCTACACCTTC
TRBD2,NA,TRBV19,TRBJ2-3,CASSLSSGGPTDTQYF,TGTGCCAGTAGTTTAAGTAGCGGGGGCCCCACAGATACGCAGTATTTT
NA,NA,TRBV3-1/TRBV3-2,TRBJ2-2,CASSQAGSIGELFF,TGTGCCAGCAGCCAAGCAGGGTCGATCGGGGAGCTGTTTTTT
NA,NA,TRBV27,TRBJ2-1,CASSALTRGPINEQFF,TGTGCCAGCAGTGCCTTGACCCGTGGGCCTATCAATGAGCAGTTCTTC
TRBD1,NA,TRBV7-9,TRBJ1-3,CASSLDPTGEDSGNTIYF,TGTGCCAGCAGCTTAGACCCCACAGGGGAAGACTCTGGAAACACCATATATTTT
TRBD1,NA,TRBV28,TRBJ1-2,CASSLPTGGPYGYTF,TGTGCCAGCAGTTTACCTACAGGGGGTCCCTATGGCTACACCTTC
TRBD1,few,TRBV19,TRBJ1-5,CASSGDRYSNQPQHF,TGTGCCAGTAGTGGGGACAGGTATAGCAATCAGCCCCAGCATTTT
NA,NA,TRBV18,TRBJ2-1,CASSQAQGAYNEQFF,TGTGCCAGCTCACAGGCGCAGGGTGCCTACAATGAGCAGTTCTTC
NA,once,TRBV3-1/TRBV3-2,TRBJ2-7,CASSQGADRAKQYF,TGTGCCAGCAGCCAAGGAGCGGATAGAGCTAAGCAGTACTTC
NA,NA,TRBV3-1/TRBV3-2,TRBJ2-3,CASSRNGIWRNTDTQYF,TGTGCCAGCAGCCGAAACGGTATCTGGCGGAACACAGATACGCAGTATTTT
TRBD1,NA,TRBV10-1,TRBJ2-3,CASSGAGTGAEDTQYF,TGCGCCAGCAGTGGGGCCGGGACAGGGGCCGAAGATACGCAGTATTTT
NA,once,TRBV6-2/TRBV6-3,TRBJ2-6,CASSYFRVAGANVLTF,TGTGCCAGCAGTTACTTTCGGGTTGCTGGGGCCAACGTCCTGACTTTC
TRBD2,NA,TRBV7-9,TRBJ2-1,CASSLGLSGSGGGNEQFF,TGTGCCAGCAGCTTAGGTCTTTCGGGTAGCGGGGGAGGTAATGAGCAGTTCTTC
TRBD2,NA,TRBV5-1,TRBJ2-7,CASSLSGGPTYEQYF,TGCGCCAGCAGCCTAAGCGGGGGGCCGACCTACGAGCAGTACTTC
NA,NA,TRBV9,TRBJ2-2,CASSVRDSSNTGELFF,TGTGCCAGCAGCGTCCGGGACTCATCGAACACCGGGGAGCTGTTTTTT
TRBD2,once,TRBV9,TRBJ2-1,CASSATSGGKGEQFF,TGTGCCAGCAGCGCGACTAGCGGGGGGAAAGGTGAGCAGTTCTTC
NA,NA,TRBV19,TRBJ1-3,CASTPRTVGNTIYF,TGTGCCAGTACCCCACGGACAGTTGGAAACACCATATATTTT
TRBD1,NA,TRBV7-2,TRBJ1-2,CASSSGQGMTPYGYTF,TGTGCCAGCAGCTCAGGACAGGGAATGACCCCTTATGGCTACACCTTC
NA,NA,TRBV18,TRBJ2-7,CASSPPNRVDSYEQYF,TGTGCCAGCTCACCACCAAACAGGGTGGACTCCTACGAGCAGTACTTC
NA,NA,TRBV29-1,TRBJ2-1,CSVEDQGVREQFF,TGCAGCGTTGAAGATCAAGGGGTCCGCGAGCAGTTCTTC
TRBD1,NA,TRBV7-8,TRBJ1-1,CASSSNRGDMNTEAFF,TGTGCCAGCAGCTCGAACAGGGGTGATATGAACACTGAAGCTTTCTTT
TRBD1,NA,TRBV5-8,TRBJ1-5,CASRTRDRGGQPQHF,TGTGCCAGCAGAACACGGGACAGGGGGGGCCAGCCCCAGCATTTT
TRBD1,NA,TRBV28,TRBJ1-1,CASSLTGVTEAFF,TGTGCCAGCAGTTTGACAGGGGTCACTGAAGCTTTCTTT
NA,few,TRBV3-1/TRBV3-2,TRBJ1-2,CASSQDQVGYTF,TGTGCCAGCAGCCAAGATCAGGTTGGCTACACCTTC
TRBD2,NA,TRBV5-4,TRBJ2-5,CASSTGTSGGLETQYF,TGTGCCAGCAGCACCGGGACTAGCGGGGGGCTCGAGACCCAGTACTTC
TRBD1,NA,TRBV19,TRBJ1-2,CASSSQGDGYTF,TGTGCCAGTAGTAGCCAGGGGGATGGCTACACCTTC
TRBD1,NA,TRBV19,TRBJ1-5,CASSGPGQGLSGYQPQHF,TGTGCCAGTAGTGGCCCGGGACAGGGGTTAAGCGGCTATCAGCCCCAGCATTTT
TRBD1,NA,TRBV19,TRBJ1-2,CASTDGQGRAFGYGYTF,TGTGCCAGTACCGACGGACAGGGTAGGGCCTTCGGCTATGGCTACACCTTC
TRBD2,NA,TRBV6-5,TRBJ2-1,CASSTILAGEQFF,TGTGCCAGCAGTACCATACTAGCGGGTGAGCAGTTCTTC
TRBD1,NA,TRBV4-1,TRBJ2-1,CASSLQGQGSYNEQFF,TGCGCCAGCAGCCTCCAAGGACAGGGCTCCTACAATGAGCAGTTCTTC
TRBD1,NA,TRBV6-1,TRBJ1-5,CASSEHRGLNQPQHF,TGTGCCAGCAGTGAACACAGGGGCCTCAATCAGCCCCAGCATTTT
NA,NA,TRBV28,TRBJ2-1,CASRLGASYNEQFF,TGTGCCAGCCGCTTAGGAGCCTCCTACAATGAGCAGTTCTTC
NA,NA,TRBV20-1,TRBJ1-4,CSASSGQREKLFF,TGCAGTGCTAGTTCGGGACAACGTGAAAAACTGTTTTTT
TRBD1,NA,TRBV6-6,TRBJ1-2,CASRTGGYGYTF,TGTGCCAGTAGGACAGGCGGCTATGGCTACACCTTC
NA,NA,TRBV5-4,TRBJ2-7,CASSFGQRYEQYF,TGTGCCAGCAGCTTCGGACAGCGCTACGAGCAGTACTTC